A single sample is the source of the 6 T cell receptor beta chains below, sequenced in a study of breast tumors, draining lymph nodes, adjacent tissues. Breast cancer patients provided tissue from their axillary draining lymph nodes. Each CDR3 protein gets one entry after TCRdb re-called the multiplex PCR reads with MiXCR. This sample has tens of thousands of distinct CDR3 sequences, with about 27% found just once. Sequenced sample: axillary lymph node tissue. Source of these receptors: a female donor with breast cancer. Some clones in this sample may be carry-over from other donors' samples.

This clonotype came up many times. The gene calls are TRBV6-5 and TRBJ2-5; the match to TRBD1 covers 9 bases. Per the germline V gene, CDR1 is MNHEY and CDR2 is SVGAGI. V shed 7 bases and J 0 bases; nucleotides not matched to a gene: 6. This CDR3 has 15 amino acids. The CDR3, as DNA: TGTGCCAGCACGCAGACAGGGGGTAACCAAGAGACCCAGTACTTC. Its protein is CASTQTGGNQETQYF.

This clonotype was observed at least ten times. V usage is TRBV15 and J usage is TRBJ1-4; D gene unclear. The CDR3 spans 15 residues. V lost 1 base, J lost 7 bases, and 13 bases lay in between. Germline V lookup: CDR1 LNHNV, CDR2 YYDKDF (reference sequence). DNA of the CDR3: TGTGCCACCAGCAGAGTCTCGGTTAGTAGTGAAAAACTGTTTTTT. Translating it yields CATSRVSVSSEKLFF.

In the case of this clonotype: A much more abundant neighbour one base away suggests this may be a read error. The rearrangement links TRBV12-3 or TRBV12-4 to TRBJ2-7; unclear D gene. This CDR3 has 13 residues. The DNA for the CDR3 is TGTGCCGGCAGTTTCAAGGGCTACTACGAGCAGTACTTC. Its protein is CAGSFKGYYEQYF.

This clonotype was observed at least ten times. The chain recombines TRBV19 with TRBJ2-7; 9 bases fit TRBD2. The V gene end was trimmed by 5 bases and the J gene end by 2 bases; junction bases not matched to a gene: 4. CDR1 LNHDA and CDR2 SQIVND come from the germline V gene (reference sequence). This CDR3 comprises 14 residues. For the CDR3, the DNA is TGTGCCAGTAGTCGGCGGGAGGGCCCCTACGAGCAGTACTTC. This gives the protein CASSRREGPYEQYF.

The sample holds many counts of this clonotype. The CDR3 here is CASRPIKLVSYEQYF. DNA of the CDR3: TGTGCCAGCAGACCGATTAAACTAGTAAGCTACGAGCAGTACTTC. The chain couples TRBV6-5 to TRBJ2-7; D is possibly TRBD2 (5 bases). The germline CDR1 and CDR2 sequences are MNHEY and SVGAGI. This CDR3 region has 15 residues. V gave up 6 bases and J gave up 3 bases, with 18 bases separating them.

The chain joins TRBV9 to TRBJ2-7; TRBD2 aligns across 12 bases. The CDR3 has 14 residues. V trimming: 3 bases; J trimming: 4 bases; junction bases outside the gene matches: 2. The germline V gene encodes CDR1 SGDLS and CDR2 YYNGEE. DNA for the CDR3: TGTGCCAGCAGCGGTGGGACTAGCGGGTACGAGCAGTACTTC. Its translation: CASSGGTSGYEQYF.